One and the same sample provided the 25 T cell receptor beta chains below, sequenced in a study of T cells in Graves' hyperthyroidism and ophthalmopathy. The CDR3 regions of TCR beta were amplified from RNA transcripts. First-round RT-PCR targeting the TCR CDR3 was performed with the HTBI primer set. One entry per CDR3 protein results from TCRdb running MiXCR on the multiplex PCR reads. The sample includes 300,000 to 450,000 distinct CDR3 sequences, about 15% of them seen just once. Input material: blood. These receptors came from a woman aged 60 to 75 with Graves' hyperthyroidism.

The chain is built from TRBV7-9 and TRBJ2-1; D tentatively reads TRBD1 or TRBD2 (6 bases each). V lost 5 bases and J lost 0, with 20 bases in between. This CDR3 has 18 residues. Germline V gives CDR1 SEHNR, CDR2 FQNEAQ (reference sequence). The CDR3, as DNA: TGTGCCAGCAGCCCACCGGGGGCGCGTAGGAGCTCCTACAATGAGCAGTTCTTC. Protein: CASSPPGARRSSYNEQFF.

This clonotype has at least ten counts. The chain combines TRBV24-1 with TRBJ2-1, with a possible D match to TRBD2 (7 bases). The CDR3 extends over 15 amino acids. Trimming pared 2 bases from V and 5 bases from J, leaving 12 bases between. CDR1 is KGHDR, CDR2 SFDVKD, per germline. CDR3 in amino acids: CATSDWGGGHNEQFF. DNA for the CDR3: TGTGCCACCAGTGATTGGGGGGGGGGGCACAATGAGCAGTTCTTC.

This clonotype was counted a few times. The chain employs TRBV28 and TRBJ1-2; tentatively, D is TRBD1 (6 bases). This CDR3 spans 14 amino acids. V gave up 5 bases and J gave up 4 bases, with 14 bases separating them. CDR1 and CDR2 (germline): MDHEN, SYDVKM. CDR3 residues: CASSTGWLGYGYTF. The CDR3 DNA sequence: TGTGCCAGCAGTACAGGGTGGTTGGGCTATGGCTACACCTTC.

In regard to this clonotype: A read error may be the cause here, since a much bigger clone is one base away. The chain uses TRBV24-1 and TRBJ1-2; unclear D gene. There are 15 residues in the CDR3. CDR1 is KGHDR, CDR2 SFDVKD, per germline. Written as DNA, the CDR3 is TGTGCCACCAGTTCGAGGTACGATCCTAACCATGGCTACACCTTC. The encoded protein is CATSSRYDPNHGYTF.

On this clonotype itself: Given a much more abundant clone one base away, this may be a read error. The chain uses TRBV20-1 and TRBJ2-3; no clear D. CDR1 is DFQATT, CDR2 SNEGSKA, per germline (reference sequence). The CDR3 spans 13 residues. CDR3 in amino acids: CGARDRTADTQYF. CDR3 in DNA: TGCGGTGCTAGAGATCGGACCGCAGATACGCAGTATTTT.

This clonotype has at least ten counts. The chain links TRBV27 to TRBJ2-1; D not resolved. This CDR3 is 16 amino acids long. Germline CDR1 MNHEY, CDR2 SMNVEV (reference sequence). The ends were cut back, 10 bases at V and 0 bases at J, with 19 bases in the middle. This chain's CDR3 is CAITPWPADSYNEQFF. Written as DNA, the CDR3 is TGTGCCATCACCCCATGGCCGGCTGACTCCTACAATGAGCAGTTCTTC.

This clonotype was seen at least ten times. This rearrangement joins TRBV28 to TRBJ1-1; unclear D gene. This CDR3 contains 14 residues. Germline values: CDR1 MDHEN, CDR2 SYDVKM. Trimming left V 2 bases short and J 0 bases short, with 7 bases between. The CDR3 nucleotides are TGTGCCAGCAGTTTAACGGATCTGAACACTGAAGCTTTCTTT. Protein: CASSLTDLNTEAFF.

This clonotype was found many times. This rearrangement joins TRBV4-1 to TRBJ2-7, with D hard to call. The CDR3 is made up of 15 amino acids. V lost 3 bases and J 0 bases, leaving 12 bases between the germline ends. Germline V gives CDR1 MGHRA, CDR2 YSYEKL. CDR3 region: CASSHPAQGSYEQYF. Written as DNA, the CDR3 is TGCGCCAGCAGCCATCCCGCCCAAGGCTCCTACGAGCAGTACTTC.

There are many counts of this clonotype. The V gene is TRBV7-9, the J gene TRBJ1-2; 7 bases are a match to TRBD1. The CDR3 runs 13 residues. Germline V CDR1 and CDR2: SEHNR, FQNEAQ (reference sequence). V shed 6 bases and J 7 bases; nucleotides not matched to a gene: 8. DNA for the CDR3: TGTGCCAGCAGTCGAGGGGGCGCGGGTGGCTACACCTTC. This gives the protein CASSRGGAGGYTF.

This clonotype showed up many times. The chain is built from TRBV20-1 and TRBJ2-3, with TRBD2 identical over 8 bases. Germline CDR1 DFQATT, CDR2 SNEGSKA (reference sequence). The V and J ends lost 2 bases and 2 bases, in that order; junction bases with no gene match: 9. This CDR3 has 16 amino acids. CDR3 region: CSARIPLAATTDTQYF. For the CDR3, the DNA is TGCAGTGCTAGAATCCCACTAGCGGCCACCACAGATACGCAGTATTTT.

This clonotype appeared many times. The chain combines TRBV18 with TRBJ1-1; D is undetermined. Trimming left V 3 bases short and J 3 bases short, with 8 bases between. The CDR3 sequence is 13 residues long. In germline, CDR1 is KGHSH, CDR2 LQKENI. In nucleotides, the CDR3 is TGTGCCAGCTCACCGGGAGACCACACTGAAGCTTTCTTT. Protein sequence: CASSPGDHTEAFF.

This clonotype was detected ten times or more. The genes are TRBV28 and TRBJ2-2; 12 positions match TRBD2. V trimming: 5 bases; J trimming: 6 bases; junction bases outside the gene matches: 4. The length of the CDR3 is 15 residues. Germline V gene data show CDR1 as MDHEN and CDR2 as SYDVKM. CDR3 sequence reads: CASSLRTSGAGELFF. The CDR3 DNA is TGTGCCAGCAGTCTTCGGACTAGCGGGGCCGGGGAGCTGTTTTTT.

With regard to this clonotype: With a much larger clone just one base away, this may be a read error. This chain uses TRBV2 with TRBJ1-4, with D possibly matching TRBD1 (5 bases). The CDR3 loop spans 13 amino acids. The germline V gene encodes CDR1 SNHLY and CDR2 FYNNEI. The CDR3 sequence is CASGDLANEELFF. CDR3 DNA: TGTGCCAGCGGGGACTTGGCTAATGAAGAACTGTTTTTT.

This clonotype was found many times. V gene TRBV18 combines with J gene TRBJ1-1; TRBD1 agrees at 8 bases. The CDR3 extends over 14 amino acids. The trim removed 1 base at V and 4 bases at J, leaving 2 bases unmatched. Germline V gives CDR1 KGHSH, CDR2 LQKENI. The chain's CDR3 is CASSPRGQGTEAFF. The CDR3 DNA follows: TGTGCCAGCTCACCACGAGGACAGGGCACTGAAGCTTTCTTT.

The V gene is TRBV28, the J gene TRBJ2-3, with a weak D call TRBD1 (6 bases). The germline V and J ends were trimmed by 3 bases and 8 bases, with 24 bases remaining between them. The V gene's germline CDR1 is MDHEN and CDR2 SYDVKM. CDR3 size: 17 residues. CDR3 nucleotides: TGTGCCAGCAGTTTCAGGGCTTTCTCGATAAAGGGGGTTACGCAGTATTTT. Translated: CASSFRAFSIKGVTQYF.

Ten or more counts support this clonotype. The chain couples TRBV12-5 to TRBJ2-7; 9 bases map to TRBD1. With 6 bases clipped from V and 6 bases from J, the junction kept 12 bases outside the gene matches. CDR1 is LGHNT and CDR2 is FRNRAP in the germline V gene. The CDR3 covers 15 residues. The CDR3 is CASGDPGTGFFEQYF. The CDR3 bases are TGTGCTAGTGGGGACCCCGGGACAGGGTTTTTCGAGCAGTACTTC.

The J gene is TRBJ2-1, the V gene TRBV25-1, with TRBD1 matching over 8 bases. CDR3 size: 17 residues. Germline V gene data show CDR1 as MGHDK and CDR2 as SYGVNS. Trimming removed 5 bases from V and 4 bases from J; junction bases left unmatched: 13. CDR3: CASSSGSGRGHYNEQFF. The CDR3 DNA reads TGTGCCAGCAGTAGCGGGTCGGGCAGGGGGCATTACAATGAGCAGTTCTTC.

The genes are TRBV19 and TRBJ1-5; D ambiguous. The CDR3 totals 14 residues. In germline, CDR1 is LNHDA, CDR2 SQIVND (reference sequence). V lost 5 bases to trimming and J lost 7 bases, with 15 bases between them. The chain's CDR3 is CASSSQDSGQPQHF. In DNA, the CDR3 is TGTGCCAGTAGTTCTCAGGATTCGGGGCAGCCCCAGCATTTT. The entire variable domain, with the rest obtained from reference TRBV19 and TRBJ1-5, is as follows: DGGITQSPKYLFRKEGQNVTLSCEQNLNHDAMYWYRQDPGQGLRLIYYSQIVNDFQKGDIAEGYSVSREKKESFPLTVTSAQKNPTAFYLCASSSQDSGQPQHFGDGTRLSIL.

This clonotype was observed at least ten times. The genes are TRBV18 and TRBJ2-1; no clear D. Trimming removed 1 base at V and 6 bases at J, with 7 bases between. Germline V gene data show CDR1 as KGHSH and CDR2 as LQKENI. The CDR3 is made up of 13 amino acids. CDR3 coding DNA: TGTGCCAGCTCACCACTAGGGATCAATGAGCAGTTCTTC. Its translation: CASSPLGINEQFF.

This clonotype was picked up many times. The chain recombines TRBV11-3 with TRBJ2-5, with D tentatively TRBD2 (5 bases). This CDR3 is 16 amino acids long. From germline, CDR1 is SGHNT and CDR2 YENEEA. Trimming left V 7 bases short and J 3 bases short, with 21 bases between. CDR3 bases: TGTGCCAGCACCTCCCGTATGGCCGAGGGAGAAGAGACCCAGTACTTC. Translation gives CASTSRMAEGEETQYF.

This clonotype was seen ten or more times. V is TRBV24-1 and J is TRBJ1-6, with a tentative D call TRBD1 (6 bases). Germline CDR1 and CDR2: KGHDR and SFDVKD. The CDR3 spans 14 residues. Trimming shortened V by 6 bases and J by 13 bases, and 18 bases separated the two germline ends. CDR3 sequence: CATSYRLPDSPLHF. CDR3 nucleotide sequence: TGTGCCACCAGTTATCGCCTCCCGGACAGCCCCCTCCACTTT.

At least ten counts were recorded for this clonotype. The chain couples TRBV28 to TRBJ2-7, with 10 positions matching TRBD1. CDR3 length equals 14 residues. Looked up from germline, CDR1 is MDHEN and CDR2 is SYDVKM. With 6 bases clipped from V and 6 bases from J, the junction kept 8 bases outside the gene matches. CDR3 nucleotide sequence: TGTGCCAGCAGCTATGGGGGGACAGGGGTCGAGCAGTACTTC. Protein sequence: CASSYGGTGVEQYF. Drawing the rest from reference TRBV28 and TRBJ2-7, the complete variable domain is DVKVTQSSRYLVKRTGEKVFLECVQDMDHENMFWYRQDPGLGLRLIYFSYDVKMKEKGDIPEGYSVSREKKERFSLILESASTNQTSMYLCASSYGGTGVEQYFGPGTRLTVT.

This clonotype appeared many times. The V call is TRBV12-5, the J call TRBJ1-2; 8 nucleotides match TRBD1. After removal of 5 bases from V and 0 bases from J, the junction contained 5 bases not matched to a gene. The CDR3 loop spans 15 amino acids. CDR1 and CDR2 from the germline V gene are LGHNT and FRNRAP. As DNA, the CDR3 is TGTGCTAGTGGTATAGGGACAGGCTCTAACTATGGCTACACCTTC. Protein: CASGIGTGSNYGYTF. Complete variable domain (other parts from reference TRBV12-5 and TRBJ1-2): DARVTQTPRHKVTEMGQEVTMRCQPILGHNTVFWYRQTMMQGLELLAYFRNRAPLDDSGMPKDRFSAEMPDATLATLKIQPSEPRDSAVYFCASGIGTGSNYGYTFGSGTRLTVV.

This clonotype was detected many times. The CDR3 loop is CASSPVPRGDTQYF. CDR3 bases: TGTGCCAGCAGCCCCGTACCCCGGGGAGATACGCAGTATTTT. The chain is built from TRBV11-1 and TRBJ2-3; a weak D match, TRBD2 (5 bases). Trimming took 5 bases from V and 5 from J, leaving 14 bases between them. Germline V lookup: CDR1 SGHAT, CDR2 FQDESV (reference sequence). This CDR3 region has 14 residues.

The chain combines TRBV24-1 with TRBJ2-7, with 8 bases matching TRBD1. The V gene's germline CDR1 is KGHDR and CDR2 SFDVKD. CDR3 length equals 13 residues. J gave up 5 bases and V 11 bases, and 10 bases lay outside the gene matches. The CDR3 loop is CAKIRTGRDEQYF. CDR3 sequence (DNA): TGTGCCAAAATTCGGACAGGGAGAGACGAGCAGTACTTC.